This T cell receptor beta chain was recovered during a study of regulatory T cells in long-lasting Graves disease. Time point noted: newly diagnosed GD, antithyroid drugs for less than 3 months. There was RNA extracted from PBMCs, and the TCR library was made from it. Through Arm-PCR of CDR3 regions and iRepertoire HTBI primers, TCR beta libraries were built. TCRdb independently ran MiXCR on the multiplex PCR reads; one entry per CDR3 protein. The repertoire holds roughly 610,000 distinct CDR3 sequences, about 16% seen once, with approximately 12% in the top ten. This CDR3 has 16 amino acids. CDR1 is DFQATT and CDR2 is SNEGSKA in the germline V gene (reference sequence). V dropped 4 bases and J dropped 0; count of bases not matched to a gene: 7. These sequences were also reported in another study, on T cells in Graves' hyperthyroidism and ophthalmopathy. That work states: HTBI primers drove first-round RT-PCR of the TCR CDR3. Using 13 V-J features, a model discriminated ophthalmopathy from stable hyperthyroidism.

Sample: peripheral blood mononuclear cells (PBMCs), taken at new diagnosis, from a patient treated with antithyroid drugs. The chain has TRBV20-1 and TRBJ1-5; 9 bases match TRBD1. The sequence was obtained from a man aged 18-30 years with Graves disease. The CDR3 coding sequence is TGCAGTGCTACCAGGACAGGGGAAGATAGCAATCAGCCCCAGCATTTT. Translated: CSATRTGEDSNQPQHF.